What follows are 22 T cell receptor beta chains derived from one specimen sequenced in a study of shared clonotypes between healthy human individuals. Naivety among CD8 cells was defined by CD45RO negativity and positive CCR7 selection, thereby excluding terminally differentiated effector memory CD45RA+ cells. Only in-frame clones appear in the TCRdb table, and some are missing; sequencing was by immunoSEQ multiplex PCR. The sample consists of more than 600,000 clones, roughly nine tenths of them appearing once. The material sequenced was naive CD8+ T cells sorted from blood. The origin of the receptors is a man aged 30 to 39 in good health.

The genes are TRBV25-1 and TRBJ2-5; D may be TRBD1 or TRBD2 (6 bases each). The V gene's germline CDR1 is MGHDK and CDR2 SYGVNS. The CDR3 is 13 amino acids. V was pared by 6 bases and J by 3 bases, with 11 bases between. The CDR3 is CASRRRGEETQYF. In DNA form, the CDR3 reads TGTGCCAGCAGACGAAGGGGGGAAGAGACCCAGTACTTC.

V is TRBV4-3 and J is TRBJ2-7; 10 bases line up with TRBD1. Losses at the gene ends were 1 base for V and 2 bases for J; bases not matched to a gene: 5. The CDR3 totals 16 residues. Germline lookup yields CDR1 LGHNA and CDR2 YSLEER. CDR3 loop: CASSQAPGQGTYEQYF. The CDR3 DNA reads TGCGCCAGCAGCCAAGCTCCGGGACAGGGGACCTACGAGCAGTACTTC.

V and J are TRBV29-1 and TRBJ2-3, with a tentative D call TRBD1 (6 bases). Trimming took 3 bases from V and 4 from J, leaving 11 bases between them. The CDR3 covers 13 residues. Per germline, CDR1 SQVTM and CDR2 ANQGSEA. The CDR3 region has the DNA TGCAGCGTTGACGCCAGGGGCGCAGATACGCAGTATTTT. Its protein is CSVDARGADTQYF.

J is TRBJ2-1 and V is TRBV12-5, with D perhaps TRBD2 (7 bases). Trimming stripped 5 bases from V and 8 bases from J, with 16 bases between. CDR1 is LGHNT, CDR2 FRNRAP, per germline. This CDR3 has 14 residues. CDR3 amino acids: CASGGWGGNDEQFF. CDR3 coding DNA: TGTGCTAGTGGTGGGTGGGGGGGCAACGATGAGCAGTTCTTC.

CDR3 protein: CASSLGGGMSVYTQYF. The CDR3 region has the DNA TGTGCCAGCAGCTTGGGAGGAGGGATGTCCGTGTATACGCAGTATTTT. The gene calls are TRBV5-6 and TRBJ2-3; D possibly corresponds to TRBD2 (6 bases). CDR3 length equals 16 residues. The V gene's germline CDR1 is SGHDT and CDR2 YYEEEE. Trimming removed 0 bases from V and 7 bases from J, with 18 bases in between.

The V gene is TRBV27, the J gene TRBJ1-2, with a weak D call TRBD1 (6 bases). CDR3 length: 15 residues. Looked up from germline, CDR1 is MNHEY and CDR2 is SMNVEV (reference sequence). V dropped 2 bases and J dropped 4 bases, with 14 bases sitting between them. The CDR3 nucleotides read TGTGCCAGCAGTTTAAGGGGGGACTTGAGCTATGGCTACACCTTC. Translation: CASSLRGDLSYGYTF.

The CDR3 spells CASSPTGTGVSGANVLTF. The CDR3 nucleotides are TGTGCCAGCAGCCCAACCGGGACGGGAGTCTCTGGGGCCAACGTCCTGACTTTC. V usage is TRBV5-4 and J usage is TRBJ2-6; D is possibly TRBD2 (6 bases). Germline V gene lookup returns CDR1 SGHNT and CDR2 YYREEE (reference sequence). This CDR3 region has 18 residues. Trimming took 4 bases from V and 0 from J, leaving 17 bases between them. The complete variable domain, with remaining parts taken from reference TRBV5-4 and TRBJ2-6, reads ETGVTQSPTHLIKTRGQQVTLRCSSQSGHNTVSWYQQALGQGPQFIFQYYREEENGRGNFPPRFSGLQFPNYSSELNVNALELDDSALYLCASSPTGTGVSGANVLTFGAGSRLTVL.

The rearrangement joins TRBV19 to TRBJ2-1; 7 nucleotides match TRBD2. The germline gives CDR1 LNHDA, CDR2 SQIVND (reference sequence). The CDR3 has 15 amino acids. V lost 3 bases and J lost 7; bases outside the gene matches: 9. CDR3 sequence (DNA): TGTGCCAGTAGTATCTTTAGCGGGTCCGCGAATGAGCAGTTCTTC. It translates to CASSIFSGSANEQFF.

Comments on this clone: Additional DNA sequences in this sample encode the identical CDR3. The gene calls are TRBV27 and TRBJ1-1; D is unclear. Germline V gene lookup returns CDR1 MNHEY and CDR2 SMNVEV (reference sequence). The germline V and J ends were trimmed by 6 bases and 5 bases, with 7 bases remaining between them. This CDR3 has 11 residues. CDR3 nucleotide sequence: TGTGCCAGCAGCGGAGGGACTGAAGCTTTCTTT. It codes for CASSGGTEAFF.

This sequence joins TRBV19 and TRBJ2-7; 7 bases are a match to TRBD1. CDR1 and CDR2 from the germline V gene are LNHDA and SQIVND (reference sequence). V shed 6 bases, J shed 7 bases, and the junction held 9 bases outside the gene matches. CDR3 length equals 13 residues. CDR3 residues: CASSGDSTGEQYF. Here the CDR3 DNA reads TGTGCCAGTAGCGGGGACAGTACGGGGGAGCAGTACTTC. The whole variable domain, remainder taken from reference TRBV19 and TRBJ2-7, is DGGITQSPKYLFRKEGQNVTLSCEQNLNHDAMYWYRQDPGQGLRLIYYSQIVNDFQKGDIAEGYSVSREKKESFPLTVTSAQKNPTAFYLCASSGDSTGEQYFGPGTRLTVT.

The chain couples TRBV6-6 to TRBJ2-4; D gene ambiguous. The V gene's germline CDR1 is MNHNY and CDR2 SVGAGI (reference sequence). The CDR3 totals 15 residues. V was clipped by 6 bases and J by 1 base, with 13 bases between them. CDR3 sequence (DNA): TGTGCCAGCAGCCCATCCTCCGGGGCCAAAAACATTCAGTACTTC. Amino acids: CASSPSSGAKNIQYF.

V gene TRBV7-2 combines with J gene TRBJ1-6; D gene uncertain. The V gene lost 1 base and the J gene lost 10 bases, with 11 bases spanning the gap. The CDR3 loop spans 14 amino acids. Germline V CDR1 and CDR2: SGHTA, FQGNSA. CDR3 loop: CASSLEPGWSPLHF. The DNA for the CDR3 is TGTGCCAGCAGCTTAGAGCCGGGTTGGTCACCCCTCCACTTT.

The chain recombines TRBV19 with TRBJ2-1; a possible D gene is TRBD2 (6 bases). Germline CDR1 is LNHDA and CDR2 is SQIVND (reference sequence). There are 14 residues in the CDR3. The V and J ends lost 2 bases and 4 bases respectively, with 9 bases between them. The DNA for the CDR3 is TGTGCCAGTAGTATAAGCGGGTTTTACAATGAGCAGTTCTTC. This gives the protein CASSISGFYNEQFF. Drawing the rest from reference TRBV19 and TRBJ2-1, the complete variable domain is DGGITQSPKYLFRKEGQNVTLSCEQNLNHDAMYWYRQDPGQGLRLIYYSQIVNDFQKGDIAEGYSVSREKKESFPLTVTSAQKNPTAFYLCASSISGFYNEQFFGPGTRLTVL.

This chain links TRBV6-6 with TRBJ2-2, with 9 positions matching TRBD2. After removal of 2 bases from V and 0 bases from J, the junction contained 1 base not matched to a gene. The CDR3 totals 16 residues. Germline V gives CDR1 MNHNY, CDR2 SVGAGI (reference sequence). As DNA, the CDR3 is TGTGCCAGCAGTTACGTAGCGGGGGCGAACACCGGGGAGCTGTTTTTT. Residues: CASSYVAGANTGELFF.

The rearrangement joins TRBV27 to TRBJ1-4, with D possibly TRBD1 on 5 matching bases. Germline values: CDR1 MNHEY, CDR2 SMNVEV (reference sequence). The CDR3 loop spans 15 amino acids. V gave up 3 bases and J gave up 7 bases, with 15 bases separating them. This chain's CDR3 is CASSFLGTGLEKLFF. The DNA of the CDR3 is TGTGCCAGCAGTTTCCTGGGGACCGGTCTTGAAAAACTGTTTTTT.

This rearrangement joins TRBV9 to TRBJ2-1, with D possibly matching TRBD1 (5 bases). This CDR3 spans 16 amino acids. V was cut by 0 bases and J by 0 bases, with 10 bases left in between. CDR1 and CDR2 from the germline V gene are SGDLS and YYNGEE. CDR3 nucleotides: TGTGCCAGCAGCGTAGAGGGGCGGAGCTCCTACAATGAGCAGTTCTTC. It encodes CASSVEGRSSYNEQFF.

The V gene is TRBV19, the J gene TRBJ2-3, with a tentative D call TRBD1 (5 bases). Germline CDR1 and CDR2: LNHDA and SQIVND (reference sequence). V was shortened by 8 bases and J by 0 bases, with 18 bases between the two germline ends. The CDR3 length is 16 residues. The CDR3 here is CASSDTPPSSTDTQYF. The CDR3 DNA sequence: TGTGCCAGTTCGGACACCCCACCTTCCAGCACAGATACGCAGTATTTT.

This rearrangement joins TRBV15 to TRBJ2-1, with D possibly TRBD1 on 6 matching bases. The CDR3 consists of 15 residues. CDR1 LNHNV and CDR2 YYDKDF come from the germline V gene (reference sequence). V was clipped by 3 bases and J by 2 bases, with 11 bases between them. In DNA, the CDR3 is TGTGCCACCAGCAGCAACAGGGACCCCTACAATGAGCAGTTCTTC. It specifies CATSSNRDPYNEQFF.

J is TRBJ1-1 and V is TRBV10-3, with TRBD1 matching 7 bases. The germline V gene encodes CDR1 ENHRY and CDR2 SYGVKD. The length of the CDR3 is 15 residues. V lost 2 bases and J lost 1; bases outside the gene matches: 4. Written as DNA, the CDR3 is TGTGCCATCAGTGAGCGACAGGGATCGAACACTGAAGCTTTCTTT. It specifies CAISERQGSNTEAFF.

DNA of the CDR3: TGTGCCAGCAAGGTGGGGCAGGGTAACTATGGCTACACCTTC. Encoded protein: CASKVGQGNYGYTF. The J gene is TRBJ1-2, the V gene TRBV27; weak D call: TRBD1 (5 bases). V gave up 7 bases and J gave up 1 base, with 13 bases separating them. This CDR3 spans 14 amino acids. CDR1 is MNHEY and CDR2 is SMNVEV in the germline V gene (reference sequence).

This clone was counted once. The V and J genes are TRBV15 and TRBJ2-1, with D perhaps being TRBD1 or TRBD2 (5 bases each). Trimming removed 0 bases from V and 4 bases from J, with 22 bases in between. Germline V CDR1 and CDR2: LNHNV, YYDKDF (reference sequence). This CDR3 has 19 residues. CDR3 region: CATSRDLPWIEGMYNEQFF. DNA of the CDR3: TGTGCCACCAGCAGAGATCTACCTTGGATAGAGGGGATGTACAATGAGCAGTTCTTC.

V usage is TRBV2 and J usage is TRBJ2-7; possibly TRBD1 for D (5 bases). CDR3 length: 14 residues. Per germline, CDR1 SNHLY and CDR2 FYNNEI. Trimming removed 0 bases from V and 4 bases from J, with 10 bases in between. The CDR3 DNA sequence: TGTGCCAGCAGTGAAGCGCGGACAATGTACGAGCAGTACTTC. Translating it yields CASSEARTMYEQYF.